A selection of T cell receptor beta chains follows, all from one sample in a study of cytomegalovirus exposure and HLA in healthy donors. Only in-frame clones appear in the TCRdb table, and some are missing; sequencing was by immunoSEQ multiplex PCR. The table lists roughly 110,000 clones, about 70% of them singletons. The sequenced sample was PBMCs. All receptors come from a human donor in good health. Both conserved end residues are part of each CDR3. A D gene is named only where the DNA matches it firmly. Clone size is not always given. Where it is, it says once, few, many or a class for expanded clones.

clone_size	v_call	j_call	d_call	cdr3_nt	cdr3_aa
once	TRBV15	TRBJ1-3	.	TGTGCCACCAGCAGAGATCTCGGAGGCTCTGGAAACACCATATATTTT	CATSRDLGGSGNTIYF
.	TRBV5-6	TRBJ2-7	.	TGTGCCAGCAGCCTGATAACCAACCTAGTTTTGAACGAGCAGTACTTC	CASSLITNLVLNEQYF
.	TRBV20-1	TRBJ1-1	.	TGCAGTGCTAGGAGGGCGCGGGAAGCTTTCTTT	CSARRAREAFF
.	TRBV19	TRBJ2-1	TRBD2	TGTGCCAGTAGTATAGATCGGACTAGGAAGAATGAGCAGTTCTTC	CASSIDRTRKNEQFF
.	TRBV29-1	TRBJ1-1	.	TGCAGCGTTGAAGAGAGAGGGCCTGAAGCTTTCTTT	CSVEERGPEAFF
.	TRBV4-3	TRBJ2-3	TRBD2	TGCGCCAGCAGCCAAGATGGCGGGGGGCTCACAGATACGCAGTATTTT	CASSQDGGGLTDTQYF
.	TRBV19	TRBJ1-2	TRBD1	TGTGCCAGTAGTATTCAACAGGGGTTGTATGGCTACACCTTC	CASSIQQGLYGYTF
.	TRBV2	TRBJ2-7	.	TGTGCCAGCAGGCCAGGGGGGTACGAGCAGTACTTC	CASRPGGYEQYF
.	TRBV30	TRBJ2-2	.	TGTGCCTGGAGTTTACTGTCTTTGGCCGGGGAGCTGTTTTTT	CAWSLLSLAGELFF
.	TRBV30	TRBJ1-1	.	TGTGCCTGGAGTGTACGCCTGGACAGCATGAACACTGAAGCTTTCTTT	CAWSVRLDSMNTEAFF
.	TRBV7-2	TRBJ2-7	TRBD2	TGTGCCAGCAGCTCTCGGCCCCCATCTAGCGGGGGGTCACACGAGCAGTACTTC	CASSSRPPSSGGSHEQYF
.	TRBV7-7	TRBJ2-1	.	TGTGCCAGCAGCCGCAACCCCGGACCAGAGGGTCGGGTTGAGCAGTTCTTC	CASSRNPGPEGRVEQFF
.	TRBV5-6	TRBJ2-6	.	TGTGCCGGGGGGAAAGCTGGGGCCAACGTCCTGACTTTC	CAGGKAGANVLTF
.	TRBV18	TRBJ2-3	TRBD2	TGTGCCAGCTCACCAGAGGAGGCGGGGGGCACAGATACGCAGTATTTT	CASSPEEAGGTDTQYF
once	TRBV18	TRBJ2-1	.	TGTGCCAGCTCACCCGAGGCGGGAACCTACAATGAGCAGTTCTTC	CASSPEAGTYNEQFF
.	TRBV4-1	TRBJ1-6	.	TGCGCCAGCAGCCAAGAGGGAGGCCAAATTCCCACCACCCTCCACTTT	CASSQEGGQIPTTLHF
.	TRBV5-1	TRBJ2-2	TRBD1	TGCGCCAGCAGTCCGCCCGCGACAGGGGGCGCCGGGGAGCTGTTTTTT	CASSPPATGGAGELFF
.	TRBV4-3	TRBJ2-5	.	TGCGCCAGCAGCCAGGGTCGGAGGGGAGCCCAAGAGACCCAGTACTTC	CASSQGRRGAQETQYF
.	TRBV23-1	TRBJ1-2	.	TGCGCCAGCAGTCAATCTCCGAGGGAGCGACACTATGGCTACACCTTC	CASSQSPRERHYGYTF
.	TRBV27	TRBJ2-7	.	TGTGCCAGCAGTCCCCCGGACAGCTCCTACGAGCAGTACTTC	CASSPPDSSYEQYF
many	TRBV4-3	TRBJ1-1	TRBD1	TGCGCCAGCAGCTACGACAGGGGGCTGAACACTGAAGCTTTCTTT	CASSYDRGLNTEAFF
once	TRBV9	TRBJ2-2	.	TGTGCCAGCAGCGTAGCTGGCGGGGCGAACACCGGGGAGCTGTTTTTT	CASSVAGGANTGELFF
.	TRBV27	TRBJ2-7	.	TGTGCCAGCCACGCCCGGGGGTCACCCCCTGACGAGCAGTACTTC	CASHARGSPPDEQYF
.	TRBV10-1	TRBJ2-2	.	TGCGCCAGCTCGGCGGCACAACAGAACACCGGGGAGCTGTTTTTT	CASSAAQQNTGELFF
.	TRBV2	TRBJ1-5	.	TGTGCCAGCAGGACCAGGACAGATAGCAATCAGCCCCAGCATTTT	CASRTRTDSNQPQHF
few	TRBV15	TRBJ2-1	TRBD1	TGTGCCACCAGCAGAGACTTGGGACAGGCCAATGAGCAGTTCTTC	CATSRDLGQANEQFF
.	TRBV4-3	TRBJ1-2	.	TGCGCCAGCAGCCAAGAAGACACCTATGGCTACACCTTC	CASSQEDTYGYTF
.	TRBV28	TRBJ1-1	.	TGTGCCAGCAGTTCCACCCACAGAGAAGCTTTCTTT	CASSSTHREAFF
few	TRBV2	TRBJ2-7	TRBD2	TGTGCCAGCAGGGTGGGCGGGGGGCCTTACGAGCAGTACTTC	CASRVGGGPYEQYF
.	TRBV7-2	TRBJ2-5	.	TGTGCCAGCAGCTTGTCGCGGGCCCAAGAGACCCAGTACTTC	CASSLSRAQETQYF
.	TRBV7-2	TRBJ2-5	.	TGTGCCAGCAGCCCGTTGGAGGAGACCCAGTACTTC	CASSPLEETQYF
once	TRBV7-6	TRBJ2-3	TRBD2	TGTGCCAGCAGCTCGCGGGGGGGCCGACCAGATACGCAGTATTTT	CASSSRGGRPDTQYF
.	TRBV4-1	TRBJ2-2	.	TGCGCCAGCAGCCCCCTCCCGGACAGCAAAACTTTTCACACCGGGGAGCTGTTTTTT	CASSPLPDSKTFHTGELFF
.	TRBV19	TRBJ1-2	.	TGTGCCAGTAGTATCCACCATGACAGGAACTATGGCTACACCTTC	CASSIHHDRNYGYTF
.	TRBV28	TRBJ1-1	.	TGTGCCAGCAGTTCGGGGACTCTTAAAGGAGCTTTCTTT	CASSSGTLKGAFF
.	TRBV28	TRBJ1-5	TRBD1	TGTGCCAGCAGCTCCAGGGGGCTCGGCAATCAGCCCCAGCATTTT	CASSSRGLGNQPQHF
.	TRBV15	TRBJ1-5	.	TGTGCCACCAGCCGTACATGGGGGGATCAGCCCCAGCATTTT	CATSRTWGDQPQHF
.	TRBV10-2	TRBJ2-7	TRBD2	TGCGCCAGCAGTGATAGCGGGAGGGCGAAACCCGAGCAGTACTTC	CASSDSGRAKPEQYF
.	TRBV28	TRBJ2-7	TRBD2	TGTGCCAGCAGTCACCCATTACTAGCGGACTCCTACGAGCAGTACTTC	CASSHPLLADSYEQYF
.	TRBV5-1	TRBJ2-2	TRBD1	TGCGCCAGCAGGCTGGGGACAGGGGGCACCGGGGAGCTGTTTTTT	CASRLGTGGTGELFF
.	TRBV5-4	TRBJ1-1	.	TGTGCCAGCAGCTTCGAGATGAGCACTGAAGCTTTCTTT	CASSFEMSTEAFF
.	TRBV18	TRBJ2-3	.	TGTGCCAGCTCACCGGTCGGGCGGGGCACAGATACGCAGTATTTT	CASSPVGRGTDTQYF
once	TRBV6-5	TRBJ2-7	TRBD2	TGTGCCAGCAGTTTTCGGCTAGCGGTACCCTACGAGCAGTACTTC	CASSFRLAVPYEQYF
.	TRBV6-1	TRBJ1-1	.	TGTGCCAGCAGTGAAGGGACAGTCTTGAACACTGAAGCTTTCTTT	CASSEGTVLNTEAFF
.	TRBV5-1	TRBJ2-7	.	TGCGCCAGCAGCTTGACAGTTACCTACGAGCAGTACTTC	CASSLTVTYEQYF
.	TRBV30	TRBJ1-5	.	TGTGCCTGGAGCGACCGGGGGGATCAGCCCCAGCATTTT	CAWSDRGDQPQHF
.	TRBV6-5	TRBJ1-1	.	TGTGCCAGCAGTCCACCGCGTCAGGGGAGAGCTTTCTTT	CASSPPRQGRAFF
.	TRBV30	TRBJ1-5	.	TGTGCCTGGAGTGACTCACGTCGCCAGGCTACTCAGCCCCAGCATTTT	CAWSDSRRQATQPQHF
.	TRBV11-2	TRBJ1-2	TRBD1	TGTGCCAGCAGCTCGACAGGGGGCGGCTATGGCTACACCTTC	CASSSTGGGYGYTF
.	TRBV10-2	TRBJ2-1	.	TGCGCCAGCAGTGCCCCTCCCTCGAGGGTGGTCGATGAGCAGTTCTTC	CASSAPPSRVVDEQFF
.	TRBV2	TRBJ1-2	TRBD1	TGTGCCAGCCAGGGGGCAGGGTATGGCTACACCTTC	CASQGAGYGYTF
.	TRBV6-6	TRBJ2-7	.	TGTGCCAGCAGCAACCCGGGACAAGCGTCCTACGAGCAGTACTTC	CASSNPGQASYEQYF
.	TRBV21-1	TRBJ1-6	.	TGTGCCAGCAGCAAAGTGCCCAGGACAGGGGTAACTTCACCCCTCCACTTT	CASSKVPRTGVTSPLHF
.	TRBV27	TRBJ1-4	TRBD1	TGTGCCAGCAGTTTCCGCCTCGGGACAGGGGCAGCTAATGAAAAACTGTTTTTT	CASSFRLGTGAANEKLFF